This T cell receptor beta chain derives from a study of T cell responses to AZD1222 COVID-19 vaccine. Study at large: Second doses at about 4 or about 12 weeks were pooled.

Here immunoSEQ multiplex PCR was the method, and the copy in TCRdb shows in-frame clones only, minus some. The sample holds roughly 120,000 clones, roughly 84% seen once. As for this clone: Its matching antigen is unknown.

The germline V and J ends were trimmed by 0 bases and 1 base, with 27 bases remaining between them. The CDR3 length is 21 residues. Germline V lookup: CDR1 SGHDN, CDR2 FVKESK. Study-wide results and limits: Vaccine-associated CD4 TCRs spanned spike, dominant at 160-218 and 743-854. Spike-specific TCR breadth and depth were elevated following two AZD1222 doses. It should be noted that donors were predominantly white British and more often female, and clonal diversity was possibly underestimated.

The clonotype originates from an adult in good health. The genes are TRBV14 and TRBJ1-2; D gene unclear. This specimen was peripheral blood, taken on day 0 of AZD1222 vaccination. Written as DNA, the CDR3 is TGTGCCAGCAGCCAAGATTGGAATGCGGGCCTCTCCTCTGGATATAACTATGGCTACACCTTC. Amino acid sequence: CASSQDWNAGLSSGYNYGYTF.